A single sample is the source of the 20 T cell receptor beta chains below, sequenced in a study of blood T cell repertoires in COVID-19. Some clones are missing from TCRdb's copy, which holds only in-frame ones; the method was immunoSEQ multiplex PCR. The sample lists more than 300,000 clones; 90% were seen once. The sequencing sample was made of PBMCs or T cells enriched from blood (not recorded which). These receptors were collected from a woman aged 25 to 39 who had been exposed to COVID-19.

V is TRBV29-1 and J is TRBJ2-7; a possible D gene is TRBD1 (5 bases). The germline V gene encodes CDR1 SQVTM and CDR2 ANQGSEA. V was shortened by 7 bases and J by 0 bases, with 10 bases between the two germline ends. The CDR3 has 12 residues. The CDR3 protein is CSAQTDSYEQYF. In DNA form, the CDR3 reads TGCAGCGCTCAGACAGACTCCTACGAGCAGTACTTC.

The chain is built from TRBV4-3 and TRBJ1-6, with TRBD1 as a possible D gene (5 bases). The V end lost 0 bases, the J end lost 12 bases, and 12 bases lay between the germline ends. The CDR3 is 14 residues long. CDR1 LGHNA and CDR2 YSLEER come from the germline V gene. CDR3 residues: CASSQDRRGGPLHF. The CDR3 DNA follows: TGCGCCAGCAGCCAAGATCGGCGGGGGGGACCCCTCCACTTT.

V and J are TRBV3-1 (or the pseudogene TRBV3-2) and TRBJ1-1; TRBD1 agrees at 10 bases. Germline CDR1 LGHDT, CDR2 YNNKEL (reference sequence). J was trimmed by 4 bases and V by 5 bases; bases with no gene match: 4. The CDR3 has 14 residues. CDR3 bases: TGTGCCAGCAGCTCCCGGGACAGGGGCACTGAAGCTTTCTTT. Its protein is CASSSRDRGTEAFF.

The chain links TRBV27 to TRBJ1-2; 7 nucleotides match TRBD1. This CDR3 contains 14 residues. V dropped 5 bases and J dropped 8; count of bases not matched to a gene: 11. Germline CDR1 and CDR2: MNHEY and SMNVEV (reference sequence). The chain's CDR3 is CASSPRQGVGGYTF. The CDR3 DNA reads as TGTGCCAGCAGTCCAAGACAGGGAGTAGGGGGCTACACCTTC.

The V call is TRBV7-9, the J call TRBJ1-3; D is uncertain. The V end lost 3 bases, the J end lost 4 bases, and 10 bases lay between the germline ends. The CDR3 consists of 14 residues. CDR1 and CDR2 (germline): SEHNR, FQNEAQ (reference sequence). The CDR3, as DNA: TGTGCCAGCAGCTTCGGGGTATCCGGAAACACCATATATTTT. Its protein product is CASSFGVSGNTIYF.

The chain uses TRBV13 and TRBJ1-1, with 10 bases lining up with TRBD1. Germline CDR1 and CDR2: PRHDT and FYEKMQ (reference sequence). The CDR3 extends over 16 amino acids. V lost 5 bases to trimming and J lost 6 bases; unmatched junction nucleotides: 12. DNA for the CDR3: TGTGCCAGCAGCCCGAATAAGGACAGGGGGATGTCTGAAGCTTTCTTT. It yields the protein CASSPNKDRGMSEAFF.

The CDR3, as DNA: TGTGCCAGCAGCTGGGACAGGGTGGCCACCGGGGAGCTGTTTTTT. This translates into CASSWDRVATGELFF. The chain joins TRBV3-1 (or the pseudogene TRBV3-2) to TRBJ2-2, with 9 bases that match TRBD1. V lost 5 bases, J lost 4 bases, and 5 bases stayed unmatched. Germline V gives CDR1 LGHDT, CDR2 YNNKEL (reference sequence). The CDR3 is made up of 15 amino acids.

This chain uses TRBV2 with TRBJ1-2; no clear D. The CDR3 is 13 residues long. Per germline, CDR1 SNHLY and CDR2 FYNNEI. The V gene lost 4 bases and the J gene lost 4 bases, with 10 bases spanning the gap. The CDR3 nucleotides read TGTGCCAGCAGTGGGGAGCTGAGCTATGGCTACACCTTC. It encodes CASSGELSYGYTF.

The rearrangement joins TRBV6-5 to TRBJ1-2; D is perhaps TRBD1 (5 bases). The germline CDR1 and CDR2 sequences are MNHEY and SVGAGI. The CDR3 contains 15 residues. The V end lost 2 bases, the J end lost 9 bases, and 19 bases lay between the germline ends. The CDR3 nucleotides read TGTGCCAGCAGTTACGGCGGCCCCGAGCGGGGCAGCTACACCTTC. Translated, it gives CASSYGGPERGSYTF.

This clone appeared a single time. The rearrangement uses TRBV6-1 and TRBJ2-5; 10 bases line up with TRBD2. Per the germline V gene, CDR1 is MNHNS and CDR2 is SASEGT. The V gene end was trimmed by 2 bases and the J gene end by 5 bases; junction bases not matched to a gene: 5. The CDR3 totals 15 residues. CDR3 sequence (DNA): TGTGCCAGCAGTGAAACTAGCGGGGTATGGGAGACCCAGTACTTC. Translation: CASSETSGVWETQYF.

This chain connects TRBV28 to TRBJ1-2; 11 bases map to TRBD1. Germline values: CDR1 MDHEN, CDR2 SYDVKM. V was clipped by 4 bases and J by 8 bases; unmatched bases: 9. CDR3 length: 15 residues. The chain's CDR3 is CASSSGQGASKGYTF. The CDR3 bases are TGTGCCAGCAGTTCCGGACAGGGGGCCTCGAAAGGCTACACCTTC.

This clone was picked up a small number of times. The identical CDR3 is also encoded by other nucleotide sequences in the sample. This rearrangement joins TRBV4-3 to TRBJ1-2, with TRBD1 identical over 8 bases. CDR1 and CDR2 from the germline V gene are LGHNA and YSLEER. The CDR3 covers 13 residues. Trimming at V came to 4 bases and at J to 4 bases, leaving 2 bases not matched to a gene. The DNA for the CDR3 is TGCGCCAGCAGCCCCGACAGGGGCTATGGCTACACCTTC. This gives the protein CASSPDRGYGYTF.

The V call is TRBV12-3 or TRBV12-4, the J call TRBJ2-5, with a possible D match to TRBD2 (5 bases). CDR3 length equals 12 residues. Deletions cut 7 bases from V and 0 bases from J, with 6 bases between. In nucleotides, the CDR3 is TGTGCCAGCAACGGGGACCAAGAGACCCAGTACTTC. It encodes CASNGDQETQYF.

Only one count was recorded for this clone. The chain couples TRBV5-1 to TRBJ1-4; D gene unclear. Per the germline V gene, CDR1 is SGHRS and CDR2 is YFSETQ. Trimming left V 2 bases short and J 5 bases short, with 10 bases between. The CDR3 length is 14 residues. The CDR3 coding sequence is TGCGCCAGCAGCTTCAGCAGCGTCAATGAAAAACTGTTTTTT. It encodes CASSFSSVNEKLFF.

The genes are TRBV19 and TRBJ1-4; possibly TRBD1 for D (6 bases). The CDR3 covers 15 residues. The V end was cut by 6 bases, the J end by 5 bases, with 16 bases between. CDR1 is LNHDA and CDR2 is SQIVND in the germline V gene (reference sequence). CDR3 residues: CASRSPRGRNEKLFF. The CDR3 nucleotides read TGTGCCAGTAGAAGTCCAAGGGGGAGAAATGAAAAACTGTTTTTT.

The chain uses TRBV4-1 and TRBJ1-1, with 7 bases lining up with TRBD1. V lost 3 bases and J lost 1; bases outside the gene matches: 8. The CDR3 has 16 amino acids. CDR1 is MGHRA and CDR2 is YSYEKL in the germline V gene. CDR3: CASSHRPGQKNTEAFF. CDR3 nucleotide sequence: TGCGCCAGCAGCCACCGTCCGGGACAGAAGAACACTGAAGCTTTCTTT.

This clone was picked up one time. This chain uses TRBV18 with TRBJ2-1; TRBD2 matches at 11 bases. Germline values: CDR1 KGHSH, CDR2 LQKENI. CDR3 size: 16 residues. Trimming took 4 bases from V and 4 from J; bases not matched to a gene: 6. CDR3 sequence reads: CASSRLAGNLYNEQFF. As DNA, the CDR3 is TGTGCCAGCTCACGACTAGCGGGGAACCTATACAATGAGCAGTTCTTC.

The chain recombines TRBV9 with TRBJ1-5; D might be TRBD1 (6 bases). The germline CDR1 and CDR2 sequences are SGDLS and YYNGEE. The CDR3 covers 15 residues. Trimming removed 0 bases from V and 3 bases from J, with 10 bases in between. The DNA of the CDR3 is TGTGCCAGCAGCGTAGGGGGACACCCCAATCAGCCCCAGCATTTT. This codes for CASSVGGHPNQPQHF.

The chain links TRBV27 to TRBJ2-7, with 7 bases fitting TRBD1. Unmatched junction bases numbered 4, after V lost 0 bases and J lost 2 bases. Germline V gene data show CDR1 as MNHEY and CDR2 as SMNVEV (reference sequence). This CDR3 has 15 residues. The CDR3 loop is CASSLSPTGPYEQYF. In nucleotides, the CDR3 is TGTGCCAGCAGTTTATCCCCGACAGGGCCCTACGAGCAGTACTTC.

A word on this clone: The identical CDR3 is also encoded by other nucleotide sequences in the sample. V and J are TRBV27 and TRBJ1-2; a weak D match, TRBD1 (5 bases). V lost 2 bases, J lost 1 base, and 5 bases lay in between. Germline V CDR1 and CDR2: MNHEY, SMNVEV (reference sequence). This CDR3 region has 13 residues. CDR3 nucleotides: TGTGCCAGCAGTTTACAGGGTAACTATGGCTACACCTTC. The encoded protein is CASSLQGNYGYTF.